The sequence of this T cell receptor beta chain was determined in a study of tumor-infiltrating lymphocytes in primary liver carcinoma. Germline DNA was also extracted, and blood RNA was taken from unsorted whole blood. Concerning this clonotype: This clone may be a read error of a much larger clone one base away.

The template, roughly 550 ng total RNA, yielded TCR beta cDNA made with a constant-region primer. It was through three nested multiplex PCR rounds of slightly modified ARM-PCR that TCR beta libraries arose. For approximately 11 cycles apiece, the opening two PCR rounds ran with TRBV1-TRBV30 forward primers and a C-beta reverse primer. TCRdb ran MiXCR on the multiplex PCR reads and lists one entry per CDR3 protein. The repertoire includes about 350,000 distinct CDR3 sequences, around 60% of them detected once, and about 6.1% sits in the top ten. The CDR3 has 15 amino acids. Germline V gene data show CDR1 as SGHNT and CDR2 as YYREEE (reference sequence). Trimming shortened V by 0 bases and J by 10 bases, and 18 bases separated the two germline ends.

The chain carries TRBV5-4 and TRBJ2-3; D is unresolved. The clonotype was recovered from a man aged 35 to 55 with primary liver carcinoma and hepatitis B virus infection. The sample was peripheral blood. The CDR3 coding sequence is TGTGCCAGCAGCTTGGACTCTTTCCGCGCGGATGCGCAGTATTTT. This codes for CASSLDSFRADAQYF.